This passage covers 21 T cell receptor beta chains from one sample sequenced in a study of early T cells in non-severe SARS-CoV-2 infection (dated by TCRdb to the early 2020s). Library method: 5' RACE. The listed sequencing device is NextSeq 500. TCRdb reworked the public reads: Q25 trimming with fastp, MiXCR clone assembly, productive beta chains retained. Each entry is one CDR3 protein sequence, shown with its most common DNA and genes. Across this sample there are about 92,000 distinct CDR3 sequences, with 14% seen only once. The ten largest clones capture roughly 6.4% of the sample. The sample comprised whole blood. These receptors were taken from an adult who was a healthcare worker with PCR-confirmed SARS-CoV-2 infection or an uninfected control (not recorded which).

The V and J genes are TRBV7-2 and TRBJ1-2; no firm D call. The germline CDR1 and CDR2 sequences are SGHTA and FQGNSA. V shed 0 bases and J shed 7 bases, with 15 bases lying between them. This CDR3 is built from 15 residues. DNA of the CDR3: TGTGCCAGCAGCTTAGCCCAATTCGAACCAGGTGGCTACACCTTC. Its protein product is CASSLAQFEPGGYTF.

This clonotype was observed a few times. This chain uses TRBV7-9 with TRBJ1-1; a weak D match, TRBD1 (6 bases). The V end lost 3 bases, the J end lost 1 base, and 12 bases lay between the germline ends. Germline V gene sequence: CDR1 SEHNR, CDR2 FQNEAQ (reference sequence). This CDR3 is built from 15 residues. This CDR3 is CASSLRAGANTEAFF. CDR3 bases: TGTGCCAGCAGCTTGAGGGCAGGGGCGAACACTGAAGCTTTCTTT. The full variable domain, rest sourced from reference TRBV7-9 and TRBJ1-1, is DTGVSQNPRHKITKRGQNVTFRCDPISEHNRLYWYRQTLGQGPEFLTYFQNEAQLEKSRLLSDRFSAERPKGSFSTLEIQRTEQGDSAMYLCASSLRAGANTEAFFGQGTRLTVV.

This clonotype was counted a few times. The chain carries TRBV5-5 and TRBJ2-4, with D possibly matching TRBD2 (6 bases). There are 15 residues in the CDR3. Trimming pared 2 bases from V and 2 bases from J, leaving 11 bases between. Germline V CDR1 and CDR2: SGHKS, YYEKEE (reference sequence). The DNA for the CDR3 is TGTGCCAGCAGCTTCTCTAGCGACACCAAAAACATTCAGTACTTC. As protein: CASSFSSDTKNIQYF.

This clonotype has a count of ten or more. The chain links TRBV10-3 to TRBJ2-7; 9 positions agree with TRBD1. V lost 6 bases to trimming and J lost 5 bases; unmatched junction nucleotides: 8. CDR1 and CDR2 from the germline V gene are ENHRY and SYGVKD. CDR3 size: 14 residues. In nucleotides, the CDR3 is TGTGCCATCAGCAAGGACAGGGGAAGCCACGAGCAGTACTTC. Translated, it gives CAISKDRGSHEQYF.

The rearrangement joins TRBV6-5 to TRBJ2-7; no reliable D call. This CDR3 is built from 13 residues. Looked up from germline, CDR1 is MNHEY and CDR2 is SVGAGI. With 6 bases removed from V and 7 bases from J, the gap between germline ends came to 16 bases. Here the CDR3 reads CASSRYGLEEQYF. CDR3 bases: TGTGCCAGCAGCCGCTACGGCCTGGAAGAGCAGTACTTC.

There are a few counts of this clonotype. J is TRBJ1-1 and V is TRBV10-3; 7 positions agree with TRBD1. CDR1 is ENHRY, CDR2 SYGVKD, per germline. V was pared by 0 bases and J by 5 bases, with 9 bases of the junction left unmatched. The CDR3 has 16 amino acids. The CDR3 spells CAISESSDRSGTEAFF. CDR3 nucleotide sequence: TGTGCCATCAGTGAGTCGTCGGACAGGTCTGGGACTGAAGCTTTCTTT.

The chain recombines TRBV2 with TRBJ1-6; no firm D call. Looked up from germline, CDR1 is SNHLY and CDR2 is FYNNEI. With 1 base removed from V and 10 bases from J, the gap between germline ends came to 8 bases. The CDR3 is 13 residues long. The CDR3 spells CASSEGRDSPLHF. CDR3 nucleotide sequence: TGTGCCAGCAGTGAAGGGAGAGACTCACCCCTCCACTTT.

CDR3 nucleotide sequence: TGTGCCAGCAGCAGGAAGACGGGAGAGGGGACCATAGAGGGTCAAGAGACCCAGTACTTC. Translation: CASSRKTGEGTIEGQETQYF. This chain joins TRBV21-1 and TRBJ2-5; whether TRBD1, the table's D call, matches the DNA was not checked. TRBV21-1 is deemed a pseudogene. This CDR3 has 20 amino acids.

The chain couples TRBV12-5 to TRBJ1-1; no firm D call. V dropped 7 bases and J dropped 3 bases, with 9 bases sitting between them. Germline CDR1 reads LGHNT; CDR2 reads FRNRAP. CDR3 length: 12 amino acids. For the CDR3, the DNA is TGTGCTAGTGCGCGTGGAGACACTGAAGCTTTCTTT. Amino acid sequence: CASARGDTEAFF.

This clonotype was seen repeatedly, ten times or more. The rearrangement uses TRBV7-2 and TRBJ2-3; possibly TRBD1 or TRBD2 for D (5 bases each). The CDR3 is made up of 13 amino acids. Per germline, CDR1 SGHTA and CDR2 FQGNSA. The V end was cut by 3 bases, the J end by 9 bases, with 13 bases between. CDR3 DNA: TGTGCCAGCAGCTTGGAGTACCGGGGCACGCAGTATTTT. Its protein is CASSLEYRGTQYF. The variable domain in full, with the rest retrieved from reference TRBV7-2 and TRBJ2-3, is GAGVSQSPSNKVTEKGKDVELRCDPISGHTALYWYRQSLGQGLEFLIYFQGNSAPDKSGLPSDRFSAERTGGSVSTLTIQRTQQEDSAVYLCASSLEYRGTQYFGPGTRLTVL.

The CDR3 loop reads CASSLHRVGGYTF. The CDR3 DNA sequence: TGTGCCAGCAGTTTACACAGGGTCGGGGGCTACACCTTC. This sequence joins TRBV12-3 or TRBV12-4 and TRBJ1-2; possibly TRBD1 for D (6 bases). This CDR3 is built from 13 residues. V was pared by 2 bases and J by 8 bases, with 12 bases between.

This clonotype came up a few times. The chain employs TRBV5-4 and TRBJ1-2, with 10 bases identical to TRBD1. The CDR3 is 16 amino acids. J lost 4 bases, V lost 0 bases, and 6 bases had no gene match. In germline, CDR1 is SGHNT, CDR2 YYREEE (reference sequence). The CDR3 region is CASSLASGTGVYGYTF. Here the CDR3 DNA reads TGTGCCAGCAGCTTGGCCTCAGGGACAGGGGTCTATGGCTACACCTTC.

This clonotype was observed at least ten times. Here the CDR3 reads CASSLSSLNKDEQFF. The CDR3 nucleotides are TGTGCCAGCAGCTTATCAAGCTTGAATAAAGATGAGCAGTTCTTC. V is TRBV7-2 and J is TRBJ2-1; D unclear. This CDR3 comprises 15 residues. Germline V gene sequence: CDR1 SGHTA, CDR2 FQGNSA. Trimming removed 2 bases at V and 8 bases at J, with 16 bases between.

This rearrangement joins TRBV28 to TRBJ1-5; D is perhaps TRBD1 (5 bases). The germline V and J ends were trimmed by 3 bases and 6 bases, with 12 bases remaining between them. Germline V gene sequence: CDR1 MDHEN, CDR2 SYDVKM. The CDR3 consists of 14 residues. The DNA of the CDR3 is TGTGCCAGCAGTTTGTTGGGGGTAAGTCAGCCCCAGCATTTT. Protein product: CASSLLGVSQPQHF.

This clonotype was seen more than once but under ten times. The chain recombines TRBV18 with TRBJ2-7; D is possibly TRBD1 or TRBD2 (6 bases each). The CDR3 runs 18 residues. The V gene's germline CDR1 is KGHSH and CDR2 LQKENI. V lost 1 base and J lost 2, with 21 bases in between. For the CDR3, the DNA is TGTGCCAGCTCACCACAATCGAGGGGGGCAGGGGCTACCTACGAGCAGTACTTC. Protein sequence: CASSPQSRGAGATYEQYF.

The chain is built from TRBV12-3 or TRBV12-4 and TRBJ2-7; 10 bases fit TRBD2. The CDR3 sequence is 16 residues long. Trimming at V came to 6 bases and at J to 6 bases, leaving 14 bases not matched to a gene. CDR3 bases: TGTGCCAGCAGCTTCCAAGCGGGAGGGCCCGGCGGCGAGCAGTACTTC. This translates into CASSFQAGGPGGEQYF.

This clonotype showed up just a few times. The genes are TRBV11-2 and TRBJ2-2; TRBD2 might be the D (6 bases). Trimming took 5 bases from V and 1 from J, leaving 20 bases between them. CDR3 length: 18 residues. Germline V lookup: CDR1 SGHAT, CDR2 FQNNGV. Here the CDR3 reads CASSPGGSEGWNTGELFF. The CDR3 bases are TGTGCCAGCAGCCCCGGGGGTAGCGAAGGTTGGAACACCGGGGAGCTGTTTTTT.

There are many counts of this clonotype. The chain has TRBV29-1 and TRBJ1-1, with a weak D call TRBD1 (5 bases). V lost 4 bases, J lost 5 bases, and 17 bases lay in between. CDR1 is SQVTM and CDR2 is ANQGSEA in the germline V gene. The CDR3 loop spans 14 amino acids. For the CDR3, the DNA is TGCAGCGTTGTTAAGTCGTCAGGGAAAACTGAAGCTTTCTTT. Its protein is CSVVKSSGKTEAFF.

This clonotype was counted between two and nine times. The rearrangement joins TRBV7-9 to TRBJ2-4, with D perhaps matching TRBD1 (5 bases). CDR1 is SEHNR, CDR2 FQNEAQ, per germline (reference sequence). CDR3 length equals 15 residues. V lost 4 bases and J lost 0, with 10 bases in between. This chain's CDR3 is CASSSQDIAKNIQYF. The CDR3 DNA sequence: TGTGCCAGCAGCTCACAGGACATAGCCAAAAACATTCAGTACTTC.

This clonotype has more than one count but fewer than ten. CDR3 residues: CASSLVGQDYGYTF. CDR3 coding DNA: TGTGCCAGCAGCTTAGTGGGGCAGGACTATGGCTACACCTTC. The V gene is TRBV7-8, the J gene TRBJ1-2; D is perhaps TRBD1 (5 bases). CDR3 length equals 14 residues. Germline V gene sequence: CDR1 SGHVS, CDR2 FQNEAQ. Trimming took off 1 base at V and 3 bases at J, with 9 bases between the two ends.

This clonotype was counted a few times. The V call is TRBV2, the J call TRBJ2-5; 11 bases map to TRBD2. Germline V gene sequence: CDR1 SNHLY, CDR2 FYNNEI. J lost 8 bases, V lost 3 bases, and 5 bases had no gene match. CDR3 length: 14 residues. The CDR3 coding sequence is TGTGCCAGCAGTGAGGGACTAGCGGCGGGCACCCAGTACTTC. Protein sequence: CASSEGLAAGTQYF.